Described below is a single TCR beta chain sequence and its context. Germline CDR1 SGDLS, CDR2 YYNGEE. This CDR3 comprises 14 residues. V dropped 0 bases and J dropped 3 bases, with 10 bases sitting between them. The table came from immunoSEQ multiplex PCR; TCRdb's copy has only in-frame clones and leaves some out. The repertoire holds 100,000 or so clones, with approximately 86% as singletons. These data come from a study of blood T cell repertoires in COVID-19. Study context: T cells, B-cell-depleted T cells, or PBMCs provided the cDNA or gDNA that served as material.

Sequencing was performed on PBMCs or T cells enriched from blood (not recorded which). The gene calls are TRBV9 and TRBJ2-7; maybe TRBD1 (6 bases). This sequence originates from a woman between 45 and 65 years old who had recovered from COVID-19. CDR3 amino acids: CASSVAGDIYEQYF. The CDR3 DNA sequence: TGTGCCAGCAGCGTAGCAGGGGACATCTACGAGCAGTACTTC.